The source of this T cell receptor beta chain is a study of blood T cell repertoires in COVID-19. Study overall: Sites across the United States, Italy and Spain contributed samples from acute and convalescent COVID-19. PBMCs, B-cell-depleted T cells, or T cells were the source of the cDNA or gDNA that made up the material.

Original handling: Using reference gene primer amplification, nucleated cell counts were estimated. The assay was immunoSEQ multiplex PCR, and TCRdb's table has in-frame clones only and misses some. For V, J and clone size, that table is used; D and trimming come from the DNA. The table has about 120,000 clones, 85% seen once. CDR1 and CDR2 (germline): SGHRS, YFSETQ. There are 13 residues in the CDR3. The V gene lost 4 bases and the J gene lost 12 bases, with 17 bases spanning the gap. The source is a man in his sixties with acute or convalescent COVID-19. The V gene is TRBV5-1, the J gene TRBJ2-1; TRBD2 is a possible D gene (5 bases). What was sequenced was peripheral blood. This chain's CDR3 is CASSPLGSFGQFF. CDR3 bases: TGCGCCAGCAGCCCGCTTGGGAGCTTCGGGCAGTTCTTC.